The source of this T cell receptor beta chain is a study of T cell repertoires in cytomegalovirus infection. Study in general: Through public TCR beta signatures, both CMV infection and matching HLA type were indicated. Findings and limits, study-wide: CMV-specific TCR beta clonotypes restricted by HLA-C dominated the ex vivo response. CMV carriers having the relevant HLA were flagged by cumulative public TCR beta family frequency.

Turning to this clonotype: Its matching antigen is unknown. This CDR3 fails to terminate in the conserved phenylalanine or tryptophan, so it likely reflects a read error.

One entry per CDR3 protein, called by TCRdb with MiXCR from the reads. The sample comprises 250,000 to 300,000 distinct CDR3 sequences, roughly 15% of which are singletons, and around 8.7% rests with the top ten. Germline assignment: CDR1 LNHDA and CDR2 SQIVND (reference sequence). The CDR3 loop spans 18 amino acids. With V trimmed by 7 bases and J by 4 bases, 13 bases remained unmatched. This receptor was identified in a human donor in good health (CMV status not recorded). Some clones in this sample may be carry-over from other donors' samples. Sample: PBMCs. V usage is TRBV19 and J usage is TRBJ2-1; 13 positions match TRBD2. The CDR3 DNA is TGTGCCAGTATGGGCCAGAGACTAGCGGGAGGTGGATACAATGAGCAGTTCTTA. Translating it yields CASMGQRLAGGGYNEQFL.